One sample yielded the 15 T cell receptor beta chains listed below, sequenced in a study of cytomegalovirus exposure and HLA in healthy donors. PCR involved 60 Vbeta and 13 Jbeta primers. Produced via immunoSEQ multiplex PCR; TCRdb's table is partial and in-frame only. Among 99,000 or so clones listed, just under 80% were seen once. Sequences were obtained from PBMCs. The source of these receptors is a male donor in good health and CMV-seronegative.

The chain links TRBV6-1 to TRBJ2-7; 7 bases are a match to TRBD2. The ends lost 2 bases at V and 6 bases at J; junction bases unmatched: 10. The CDR3 contains 15 residues. The germline V gene encodes CDR1 MNHNS and CDR2 SASEGT. CDR3 in amino acids: CASSEYLAEPFEQYF. DNA for the CDR3: TGTGCCAGCAGTGAATACCTAGCGGAACCTTTCGAGCAGTACTTC.

The CDR3 sequence: CASSSTGGTEAFF. The CDR3 nucleotides read TGTGCCAGCTCATCAACAGGGGGCACTGAAGCTTTCTTT. The chain joins TRBV18 to TRBJ1-1; TRBD1 agrees at 8 bases. Germline CDR1 is KGHSH and CDR2 is LQKENI. CDR3 length equals 13 residues. Trimming removed 5 bases from V and 4 bases from J; junction bases left unmatched: 3.

V and J are TRBV12-5 and TRBJ2-3, with 9 positions matching TRBD1. CDR1 and CDR2 (germline): LGHNT, FRNRAP. The CDR3 runs to 15 residues. The ends lost 7 bases at V and 5 bases at J; junction bases unmatched: 10. The CDR3 DNA is TGTGCTAGTGTTTCTCGGGGACAGGGAGTAGATACGCAGTATTTT. Protein product: CASVSRGQGVDTQYF.

The chain recombines TRBV29-1 with TRBJ1-1; tentative D call: TRBD1 (6 bases). V was pared by 2 bases and J by 2 bases, with 9 bases between. The germline gives CDR1 SQVTM, CDR2 ANQGSEA. There are 13 residues in the CDR3. The DNA for the CDR3 is TGCAGCGTTGAACCGGGACAAAACACTGAAGCTTTCTTT. Translation gives CSVEPGQNTEAFF.

This clone has only one observation. The chain couples TRBV5-1 to TRBJ2-5, with D perhaps TRBD1 (6 bases). The closer fit of TRBJ2-7 to the DNA end suggests the J call may be wrong. CDR3 size: 15 residues. Germline V gene lookup returns CDR1 SGHRS and CDR2 YFSETQ. For the CDR3, the DNA is TGCGCCAGCAGCCCAAACACAGGGAACCTCTACGAGCAGTACTTC. This translates into CASSPNTGNLYEQYF.

J is TRBJ2-5 and V is TRBV4-2; D is undetermined. Judging by the DNA end, TRBJ2-7 fits better; the J call may be wrong. This CDR3 is built from 16 residues. Germline values: CDR1 LGHNA, CDR2 YNFKEQ. CDR3 region: CASSQDSAPSSYEQYF. In nucleotides, the CDR3 is TGTGCCAGCAGCCAAGATTCAGCGCCTAGCTCCTACGAGCAGTACTTC.

The chain joins TRBV10-3 to TRBJ1-5; TRBD1 matches 7 bases. CDR1 and CDR2 (germline): ENHRY, SYGVKD. This CDR3 has 15 amino acids. V was clipped by 1 base and J by 3 bases; unmatched bases: 3. This CDR3 reads CAISEFDRDNQPQHF. The CDR3 region has the DNA TGTGCCATCAGTGAGTTCGACAGGGACAATCAGCCCCAGCATTTT.

This chain links TRBV4-1 with TRBJ1-3, with 7 positions matching TRBD1. The CDR3 has 15 residues. Germline-derived CDR1 and CDR2 are MGHRA and YSYEKL. Trimming removed 1 base from V and 5 bases from J; junction bases left unmatched: 5. CDR3 protein: CASSQAPGGRNTIYF. DNA for the CDR3: TGCGCCAGCAGCCAAGCTCCAGGGGGAAGAAACACCATATATTTT.

The CDR3 loop is CASRWGSGMVGELFF. CDR3 sequence (DNA): TGTGCCAGCAGATGGGGTAGCGGGATGGTCGGGGAGCTGTTTTTT. V usage is TRBV2 and J usage is TRBJ2-2, with TRBD2 matching over 8 bases. Germline CDR1 and CDR2: SNHLY and FYNNEI. The V and J ends lost 6 bases and 7 bases, in that order; junction bases with no gene match: 10. The CDR3 sequence is 15 residues long.

CDR3 bases: TGTGCCATCAGGCGAGTCCCCCGACTAGCGGGATCCACAGATACGCAGTATTTT. Amino acid sequence: CAIRRVPRLAGSTDTQYF. The J gene is TRBJ2-3, the V gene TRBV10-3, with 11 nucleotides matching TRBD2. Germline CDR1 and CDR2: ENHRY and SYGVKD. This CDR3 is built from 18 residues. After removal of 6 bases from V and 2 bases from J, the junction contained 13 bases not matched to a gene.

In the case of this clone: At one end the junction does not follow the germline gene, possibly because of a read error. The gene calls are TRBV7-9 and TRBJ1-2; TRBD1 aligns across 7 bases. The CDR3 has 15 amino acids. Germline loops: CDR1 SEHNR, CDR2 FQNEAQ (reference sequence). CDR3 nucleotides: TGTTCCAGCAGCTTAATGGGACAGTCTAACTATGGCTACACCTTC. Encoded protein: CSSSLMGQSNYGYTF.

The chain employs TRBV11-1 and TRBJ2-7, with 8 bases matching TRBD1. The CDR3 runs 15 residues. CDR1 is SGHAT, CDR2 FQDESV, per germline (reference sequence). Losses at the gene ends were 5 bases for V and 3 bases for J; bases not matched to a gene: 9. The CDR3 reads CASSPGQGVSYEQYF. The CDR3 DNA sequence: TGTGCCAGCAGCCCCGGACAGGGAGTAAGCTACGAGCAGTACTTC. The full variable domain, in which reference TRBV11-1 and TRBJ2-7 provide the parts outside the CDR3, is EAEVAQSPRYKITEKSQAVAFWCDPISGHATLYWYRQILGQGPELLVQFQDESVVDDSQLPKDRFSAERLKGVDSTLKIQPAELGDSAMYLCASSPGQGVSYEQYFGPGTRLTVT.

CDR3 nucleotide sequence: TGTGCCATCTCTTCTGGACTAGCGGGAGGCCAAGGCACAGATACGCAGTATTTT. It codes for CAISSGLAGGQGTDTQYF. The rearrangement uses TRBV10-3 and TRBJ2-3; TRBD2 matches at 14 bases. The CDR3 consists of 18 residues. Per germline, CDR1 ENHRY and CDR2 SYGVKD. With 8 bases clipped from V and 1 base from J, the junction kept 11 bases outside the gene matches.

There are a few counts of this clone. CDR3 in amino acids: CAISKERGRTDTQYF. CDR3 coding DNA: TGTGCCATCAGCAAGGAGAGAGGGCGGACAGATACGCAGTATTTT. The V and J genes are TRBV10-3 and TRBJ2-3, with TRBD2 as a possible D gene (5 bases). CDR1 and CDR2 (germline): ENHRY, SYGVKD. V was trimmed by 6 bases and J by 3 bases, leaving 16 bases between them. The CDR3 runs 15 residues.

This clone was detected only a few times. V and J are TRBV5-6 and TRBJ2-7; 7 positions match TRBD2. This CDR3 spans 14 amino acids. Germline-derived CDR1 and CDR2 are SGHDT and YYEEEE. The J segment lost 2 bases and the V segment lost 7 bases, leaving 9 bases of the junction unmatched. This CDR3 is CASLVGGGTYEQYF. For the CDR3, the DNA is TGTGCCAGCTTGGTCGGCGGGGGTACCTACGAGCAGTACTTC. The variable domain in full, with the rest retrieved from reference TRBV5-6 and TRBJ2-7, is DAGVTQSPTHLIKTRGQQVTLRCSPKSGHDTVSWYQQALGQGPQFIFQYYEEEERQRGNFPDRFSGHQFPNYSSELNVNALLLGDSALYLCASLVGGGTYEQYFGPGTRLTVT.